This T cell receptor (beta chain) is from a study of blood T cell repertoires in COVID-19. The assay was immunoSEQ multiplex PCR, and TCRdb's table has in-frame clones only and misses some. This sample yields 200,000 or so clones, of which more than 80% are seen a single time; less than 4.5% belongs to the top ten. CDR3 length equals 13 residues. With 9 bases removed from V and 5 bases from J, the gap between germline ends came to 14 bases. CDR1 is SEHNR, CDR2 FQNEAQ, per germline (reference sequence). Participants' reported clinical history set cohort assignment. The source of this sequence is a woman between 40 and 55 years old with acute COVID-19. This chain uses TRBV7-9 with TRBJ1-5, with D perhaps TRBD1 (5 bases). Sequenced sample: PBMCs or T cells enriched from blood (not recorded which). In nucleotides, the CDR3 is TGTGCCAGTACCCTCGGGGGAGATCAGCCCCAGCATTTT. This sequence encodes CASTLGGDQPQHF. Drawing the rest from reference TRBV7-9 and TRBJ1-5, the complete variable domain is DTGVSQNPRHKITKRGQNVTFRCDPISEHNRLYWYRQTLGQGPEFLTYFQNEAQLEKSRLLSDRFSAERPKGSFSTLEIQRTEQGDSAMYLCASTLGGDQPQHFGDGTRLSIL.